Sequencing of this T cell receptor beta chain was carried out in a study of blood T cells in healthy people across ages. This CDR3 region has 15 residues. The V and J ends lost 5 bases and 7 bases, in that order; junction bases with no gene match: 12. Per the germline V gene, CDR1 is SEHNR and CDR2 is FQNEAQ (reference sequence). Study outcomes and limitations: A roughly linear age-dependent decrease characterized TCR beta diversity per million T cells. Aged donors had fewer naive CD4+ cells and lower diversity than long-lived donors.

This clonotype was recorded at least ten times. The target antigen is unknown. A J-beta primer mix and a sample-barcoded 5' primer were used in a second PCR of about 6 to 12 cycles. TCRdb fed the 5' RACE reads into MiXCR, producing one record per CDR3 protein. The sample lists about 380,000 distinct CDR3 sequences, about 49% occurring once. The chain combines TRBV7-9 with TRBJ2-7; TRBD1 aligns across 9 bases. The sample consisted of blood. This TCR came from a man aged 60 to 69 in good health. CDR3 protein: CASSPRTGAQGEQYF. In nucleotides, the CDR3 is TGTGCCAGCAGCCCGCGGACAGGGGCCCAAGGGGAGCAGTACTTC. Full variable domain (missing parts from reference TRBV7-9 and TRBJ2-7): DTGVSQNPRHKITKRGQNVTFRCDPISEHNRLYWYRQTLGQGPEFLTYFQNEAQLEKSRLLSDRFSAERPKGSFSTLEIQRTEQGDSAMYLCASSPRTGAQGEQYFGPGTRLTVT.